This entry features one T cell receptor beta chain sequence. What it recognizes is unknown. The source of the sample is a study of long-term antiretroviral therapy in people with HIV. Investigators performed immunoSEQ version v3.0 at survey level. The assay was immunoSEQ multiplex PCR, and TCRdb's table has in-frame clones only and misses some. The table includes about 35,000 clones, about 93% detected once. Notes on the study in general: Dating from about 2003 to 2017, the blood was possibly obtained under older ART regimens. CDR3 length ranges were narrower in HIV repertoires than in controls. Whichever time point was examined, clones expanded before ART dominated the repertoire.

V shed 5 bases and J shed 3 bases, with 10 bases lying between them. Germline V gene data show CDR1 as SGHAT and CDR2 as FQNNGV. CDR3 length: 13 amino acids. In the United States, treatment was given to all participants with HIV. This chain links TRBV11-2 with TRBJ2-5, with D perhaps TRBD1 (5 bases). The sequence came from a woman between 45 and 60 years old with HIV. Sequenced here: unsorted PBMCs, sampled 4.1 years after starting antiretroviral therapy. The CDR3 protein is CASSGTGKETQYF. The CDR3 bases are TGTGCCAGCAGCGGCACAGGTAAAGAGACCCAGTACTTC.